This record concerns one T cell receptor beta chain sequence. Its antigen is not known. The sample belongs to a study of STAT5B mutations in CD4+ large granular lymphocyte leukemia. The study's findings and limits: Patient CD4-sorted repertoires looked more clonal than healthy CD4+ repertoires, even without putative leukemic clones. Main leukemic clonotypes were patient-specific, but roughly 25% appeared at low frequency elsewhere.

Sequencing used immunoSEQ multiplex PCR; TCRdb keeps in-frame clones, though not all of them. The sample has 30,000 to 40,000 clones, 69% seen once. The TCR sequence derives from a human donor in good health. Sequences were obtained from CD4+ T cells from blood buffy coats.

The CDR3 DNA follows: TGTGCCAGCAGTTACTCGCGGGGGCCCAACTGGACTTTCTTT. It codes for CASSYSRGPNWTFF. The rearrangement joins TRBV6-5 to TRBJ1-1; perhaps TRBD1 as D (6 bases). CDR1 and CDR2 (germline): MNHEY, SVGAGI. Trimming removed 0 bases at V and 12 bases at J, with 17 bases between. The CDR3 contains 14 residues.